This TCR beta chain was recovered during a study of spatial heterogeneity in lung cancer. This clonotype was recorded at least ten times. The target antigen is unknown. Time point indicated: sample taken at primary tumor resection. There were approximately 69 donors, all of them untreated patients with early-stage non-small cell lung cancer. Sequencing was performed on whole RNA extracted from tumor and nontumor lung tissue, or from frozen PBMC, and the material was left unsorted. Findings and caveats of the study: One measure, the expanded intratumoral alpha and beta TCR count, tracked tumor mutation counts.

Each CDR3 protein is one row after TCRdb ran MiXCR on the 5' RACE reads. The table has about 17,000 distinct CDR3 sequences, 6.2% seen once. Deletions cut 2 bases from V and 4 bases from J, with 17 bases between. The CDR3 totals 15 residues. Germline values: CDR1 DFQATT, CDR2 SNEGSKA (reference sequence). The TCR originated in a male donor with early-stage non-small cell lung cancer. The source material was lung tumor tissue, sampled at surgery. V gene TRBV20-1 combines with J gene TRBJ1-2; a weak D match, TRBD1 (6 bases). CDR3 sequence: CSARSVSGDLYGYTF. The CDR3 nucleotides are TGCAGTGCTAGATCAGTGTCAGGGGACCTCTATGGCTACACCTTC.